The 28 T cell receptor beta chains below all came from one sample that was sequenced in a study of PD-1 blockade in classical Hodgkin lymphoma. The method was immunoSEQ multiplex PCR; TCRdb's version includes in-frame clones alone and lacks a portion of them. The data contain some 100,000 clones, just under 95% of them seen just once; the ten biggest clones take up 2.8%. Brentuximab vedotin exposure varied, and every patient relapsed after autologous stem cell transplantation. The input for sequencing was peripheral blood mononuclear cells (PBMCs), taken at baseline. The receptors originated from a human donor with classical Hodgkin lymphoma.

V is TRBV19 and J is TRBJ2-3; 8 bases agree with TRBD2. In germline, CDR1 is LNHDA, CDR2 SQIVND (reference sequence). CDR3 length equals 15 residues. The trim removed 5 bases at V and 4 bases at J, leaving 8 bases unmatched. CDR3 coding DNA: TGTGCCAGTAGTCTCGGGAGGGCGGTATCAGATACGCAGTATTTT. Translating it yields CASSLGRAVSDTQYF.

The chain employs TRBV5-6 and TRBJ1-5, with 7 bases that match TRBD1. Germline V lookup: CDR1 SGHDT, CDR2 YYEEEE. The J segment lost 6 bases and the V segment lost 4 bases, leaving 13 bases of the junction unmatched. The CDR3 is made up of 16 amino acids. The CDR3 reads CASSLGTGEPGQPQHF. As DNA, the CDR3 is TGTGCCAGCAGCCTGGGAACAGGGGAGCCGGGTCAGCCCCAGCATTTT.

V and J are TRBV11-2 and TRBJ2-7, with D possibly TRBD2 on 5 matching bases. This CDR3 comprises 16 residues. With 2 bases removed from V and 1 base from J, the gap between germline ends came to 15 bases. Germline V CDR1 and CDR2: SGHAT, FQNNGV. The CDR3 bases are TGTGCCAGCAGCTTAATGTTCCTCCGCGGGTCCTACGAGCAGTACTTC. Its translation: CASSLMFLRGSYEQYF.

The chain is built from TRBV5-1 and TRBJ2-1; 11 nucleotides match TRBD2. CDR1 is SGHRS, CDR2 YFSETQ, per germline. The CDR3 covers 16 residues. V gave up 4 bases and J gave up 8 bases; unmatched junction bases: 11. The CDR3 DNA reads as TGCGCCAGCAGCGATCTAGCGGGGGGCGGCTGGGATGAGCAGTTCTTC. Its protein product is CASSDLAGGGWDEQFF. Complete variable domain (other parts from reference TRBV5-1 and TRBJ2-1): KAGVTQTPRYLIKTRGQQVTLSCSPISGHRSVSWYQQTPGQGLQFLFEYFSETQRNKGNFPGRFSGRQFSNSRSEMNVSTLELGDSALYLCASSDLAGGGWDEQFFGPGTRLTVL.

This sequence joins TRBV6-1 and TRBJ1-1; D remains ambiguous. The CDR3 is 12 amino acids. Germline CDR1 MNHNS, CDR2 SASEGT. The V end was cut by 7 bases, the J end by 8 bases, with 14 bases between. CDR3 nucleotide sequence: TGTGCCAGCAACCCATTGACGACGGAAGCTTTCTTT. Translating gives CASNPLTTEAFF.

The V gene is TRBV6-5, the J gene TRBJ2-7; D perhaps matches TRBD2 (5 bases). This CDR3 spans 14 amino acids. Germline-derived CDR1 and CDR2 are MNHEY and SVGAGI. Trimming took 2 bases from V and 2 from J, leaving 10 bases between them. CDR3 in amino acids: CASSYARGTYEQYF. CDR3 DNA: TGTGCCAGCAGTTACGCCCGGGGTACCTACGAGCAGTACTTC.

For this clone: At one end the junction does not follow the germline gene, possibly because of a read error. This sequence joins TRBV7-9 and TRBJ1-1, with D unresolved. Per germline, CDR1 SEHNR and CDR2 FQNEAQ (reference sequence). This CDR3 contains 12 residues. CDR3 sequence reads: CASSLDRVRPFF. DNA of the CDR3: TGTGCCAGCAGCTTAGATAGGGTCCGACCTTTTTTT.

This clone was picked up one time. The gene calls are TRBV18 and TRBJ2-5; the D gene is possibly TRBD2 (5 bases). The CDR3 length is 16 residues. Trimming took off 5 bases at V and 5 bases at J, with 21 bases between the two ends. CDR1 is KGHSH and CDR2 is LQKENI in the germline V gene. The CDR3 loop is CASSSPSLEGRETQYF. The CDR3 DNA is TGTGCCAGCTCAAGCCCCTCTCTTGAGGGAAGGGAGACCCAGTACTTC.

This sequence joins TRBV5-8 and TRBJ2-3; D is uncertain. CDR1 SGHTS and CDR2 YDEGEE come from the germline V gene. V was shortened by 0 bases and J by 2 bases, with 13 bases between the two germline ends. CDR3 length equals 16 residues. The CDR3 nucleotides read TGTGCCAGCAGCTTGGAGGTGCGGAGCTTCACAGATACGCAGTATTTT. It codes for CASSLEVRSFTDTQYF.

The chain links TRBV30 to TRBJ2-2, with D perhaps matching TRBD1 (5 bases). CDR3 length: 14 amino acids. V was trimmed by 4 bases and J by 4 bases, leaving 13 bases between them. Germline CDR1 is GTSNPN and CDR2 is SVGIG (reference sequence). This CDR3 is CAWTGYDATGELFF. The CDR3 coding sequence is TGTGCCTGGACAGGGTACGATGCCACCGGGGAGCTGTTTTTT.

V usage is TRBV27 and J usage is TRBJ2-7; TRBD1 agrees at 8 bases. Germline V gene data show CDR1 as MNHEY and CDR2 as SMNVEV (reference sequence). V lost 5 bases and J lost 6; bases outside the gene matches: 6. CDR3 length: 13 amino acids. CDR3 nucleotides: TGTGCCAGCAGTCCGTCAACAGGGGGCGAGCAGTACTTC. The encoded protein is CASSPSTGGEQYF.

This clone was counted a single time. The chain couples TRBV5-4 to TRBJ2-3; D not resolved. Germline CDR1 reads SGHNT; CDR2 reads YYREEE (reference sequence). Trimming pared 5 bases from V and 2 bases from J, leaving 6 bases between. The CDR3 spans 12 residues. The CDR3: CASRYDTDTQYF. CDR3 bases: TGTGCCAGCAGATACGACACAGATACGCAGTATTTT.

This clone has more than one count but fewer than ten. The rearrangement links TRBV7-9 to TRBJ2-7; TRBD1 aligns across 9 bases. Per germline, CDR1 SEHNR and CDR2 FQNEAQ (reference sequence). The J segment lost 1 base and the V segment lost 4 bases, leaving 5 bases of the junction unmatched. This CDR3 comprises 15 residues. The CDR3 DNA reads TGTGCCAGCAGCTCGGGGACAGGGAGATCCTACGAGCAGTACTTC. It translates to CASSSGTGRSYEQYF.

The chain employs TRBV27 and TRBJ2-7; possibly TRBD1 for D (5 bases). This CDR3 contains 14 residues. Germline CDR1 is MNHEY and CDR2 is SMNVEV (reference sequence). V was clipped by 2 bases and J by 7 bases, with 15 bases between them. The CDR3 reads CASSLGQGLREQYF. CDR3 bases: TGTGCCAGCAGTTTAGGCCAGGGTTTGAGGGAGCAGTACTTC.

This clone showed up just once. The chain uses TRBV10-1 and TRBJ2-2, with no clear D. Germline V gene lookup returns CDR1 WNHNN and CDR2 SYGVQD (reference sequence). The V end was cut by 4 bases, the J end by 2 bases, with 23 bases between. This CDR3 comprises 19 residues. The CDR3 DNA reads TGCGCCAGCAGTGGTAAGGACCGCAATAGGATTGGTAACACCGGGGAGCTGTTTTTT. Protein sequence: CASSGKDRNRIGNTGELFF.

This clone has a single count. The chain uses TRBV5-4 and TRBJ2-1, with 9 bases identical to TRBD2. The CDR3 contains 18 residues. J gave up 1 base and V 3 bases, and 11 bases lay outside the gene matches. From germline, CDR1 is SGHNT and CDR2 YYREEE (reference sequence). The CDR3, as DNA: TGTGCCAGCAGCTCCCCTAGCGGGACTATAGATTCCTACAATGAGCAGTTCTTC. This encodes CASSSPSGTIDSYNEQFF.

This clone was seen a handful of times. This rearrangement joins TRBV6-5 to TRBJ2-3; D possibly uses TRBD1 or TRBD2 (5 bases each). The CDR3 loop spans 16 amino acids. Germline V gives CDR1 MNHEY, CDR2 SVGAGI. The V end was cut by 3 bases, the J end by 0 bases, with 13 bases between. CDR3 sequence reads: CASSYRGPTSTDTQYF. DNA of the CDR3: TGTGCCAGCAGTTATCGGGGCCCAACTAGCACAGATACGCAGTATTTT.

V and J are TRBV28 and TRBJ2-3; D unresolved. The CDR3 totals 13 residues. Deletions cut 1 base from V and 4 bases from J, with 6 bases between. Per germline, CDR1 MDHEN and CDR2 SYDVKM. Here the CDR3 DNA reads TGTGCCAGCAGTTTATTCCTCTCAGATACGCAGTATTTT. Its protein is CASSLFLSDTQYF.

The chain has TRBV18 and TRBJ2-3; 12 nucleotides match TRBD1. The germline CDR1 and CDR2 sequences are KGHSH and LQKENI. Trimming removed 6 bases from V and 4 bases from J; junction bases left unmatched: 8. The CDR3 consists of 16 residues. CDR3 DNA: TGTGCCAGCTCGTATGGGACAGGGGGCTGGGCAGATACGCAGTATTTT. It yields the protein CASSYGTGGWADTQYF.

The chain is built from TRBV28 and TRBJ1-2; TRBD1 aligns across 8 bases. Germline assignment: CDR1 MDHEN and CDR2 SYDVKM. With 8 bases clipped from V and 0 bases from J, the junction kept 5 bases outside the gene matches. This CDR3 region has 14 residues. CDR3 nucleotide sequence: TGTGCCAGCCGAGGGACAGGCCCTAACTATGGCTACACCTTC. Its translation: CASRGTGPNYGYTF.

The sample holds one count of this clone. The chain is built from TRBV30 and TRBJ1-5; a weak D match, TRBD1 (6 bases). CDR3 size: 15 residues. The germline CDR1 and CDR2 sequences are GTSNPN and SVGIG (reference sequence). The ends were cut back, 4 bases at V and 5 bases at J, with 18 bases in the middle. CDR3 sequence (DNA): TGTGCCTGGACCTCCGGGACACCGGGGGATCAGCCCCAGCATTTT. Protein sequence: CAWTSGTPGDQPQHF.

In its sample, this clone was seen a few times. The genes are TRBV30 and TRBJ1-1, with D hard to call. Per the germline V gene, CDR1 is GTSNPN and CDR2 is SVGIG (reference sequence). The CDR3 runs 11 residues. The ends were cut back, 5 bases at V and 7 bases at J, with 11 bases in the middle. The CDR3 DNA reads TGTGCCTGGGGATCTGGCGGTGAAGCTTTCTTT. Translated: CAWGSGGEAFF.

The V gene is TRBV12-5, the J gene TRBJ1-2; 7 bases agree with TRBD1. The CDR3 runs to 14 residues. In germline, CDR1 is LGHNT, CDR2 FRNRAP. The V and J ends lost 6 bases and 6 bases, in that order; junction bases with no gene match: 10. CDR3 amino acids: CASGNVQTGNGYTF. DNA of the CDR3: TGTGCTAGTGGCAACGTCCAGACAGGGAATGGCTACACCTTC.

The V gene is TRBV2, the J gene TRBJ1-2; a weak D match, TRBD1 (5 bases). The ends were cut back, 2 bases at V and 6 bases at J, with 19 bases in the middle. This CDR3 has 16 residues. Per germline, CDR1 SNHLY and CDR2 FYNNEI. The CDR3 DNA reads TGTGCCAGCAGTGAACCCCACCCCAGGGAATACGATGGCTACACCTTC. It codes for CASSEPHPREYDGYTF.

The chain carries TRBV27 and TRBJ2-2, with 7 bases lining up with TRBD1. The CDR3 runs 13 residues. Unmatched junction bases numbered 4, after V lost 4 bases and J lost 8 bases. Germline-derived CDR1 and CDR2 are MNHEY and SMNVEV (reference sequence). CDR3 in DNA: TGTGCCAGCAGTTCAGGGGGTTTGGGGGAGCTGTTTTTT. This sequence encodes CASSSGGLGELFF.

The CDR3 is CASSPGSHEQFF. The CDR3 nucleotides are TGTGCCAGCAGTCCAGGGTCTCATGAGCAGTTCTTC. The chain uses TRBV14 and TRBJ2-1; a weak D match, TRBD1 (5 bases). CDR3 size: 12 residues. V gave up 6 bases and J gave up 8 bases, with 11 bases separating them. Germline CDR1 is SGHDN and CDR2 is FVKESK.

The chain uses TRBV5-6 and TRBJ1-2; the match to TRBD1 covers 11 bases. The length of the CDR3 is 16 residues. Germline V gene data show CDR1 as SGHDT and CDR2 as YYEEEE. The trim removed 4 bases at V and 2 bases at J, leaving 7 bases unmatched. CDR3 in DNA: TGTGCCAGCAGCATCGGGACAGGGGGAATAAACTATGGCTACACCTTC. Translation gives CASSIGTGGINYGYTF.

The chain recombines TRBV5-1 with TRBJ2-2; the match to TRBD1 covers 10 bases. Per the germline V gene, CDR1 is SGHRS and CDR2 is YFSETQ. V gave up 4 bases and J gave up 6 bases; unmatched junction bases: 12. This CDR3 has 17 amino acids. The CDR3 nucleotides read TGCGCCAGCAGCCATCGACAGGGGGCTGAGTTCTCCGGGGAGCTGTTTTTT. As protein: CASSHRQGAEFSGELFF.